The T cell receptor (beta chain) described here comes from a study of blood T cell repertoires in COVID-19. Whole-study context: Samples of COVID-19 (acute and convalescent) were obtained from the United States, Italy and Spain. Sources were T cells, B-cell-depleted T cells, or PBMCs; the material itself was cDNA or gDNA.

The CDR3 sequence is 16 residues long. CDR1 is SGHVS and CDR2 is FNYEAQ in the germline V gene. V lost 1 base to trimming and J lost 2 bases; unmatched junction nucleotides: 6. Methods used by the authors: Amplification of reference gene primers was used by the study to estimate nucleated cell counts. Data came from immunoSEQ multiplex PCR; TCRdb stores just in-frame clones and leaves some out. That table furnishes V, J and clone size, whereas the DNA furnished D and trimming. The sample lists some 130,000 clones; roughly 80% were seen once. The TCR originated in a man between 60 and 70 years old who had recovered from COVID-19. The rearrangement joins TRBV7-6 to TRBJ2-3, with 7 bases identical to TRBD2. Material for sequencing was peripheral blood. The CDR3 is CASSLGGGRLTDTQYF. In DNA form, the CDR3 reads TGTGCCAGCAGCTTAGGCGGCGGGAGACTCACAGATACGCAGTATTTT.